The T cell receptor beta chain under discussion was sequenced for a study of blood T cell repertoires in COVID-19. Background on the study: Acute and convalescent COVID-19 specimens originated in the United States, Italy and Spain.

Per the original methods: Cell counts per sample came from amplifying reference gene primers. Method: immunoSEQ multiplex PCR; TCRdb's copy keeps in-frame clones and lacks some. V, J and clone size are those of that table, while D and trimming were read from the DNA. The table shows around 250,000 clones, with just under 90% occurring only once. Clinical history reported by participants formed the basis on which cohorts were assigned. This clone appeared a single time. From germline, CDR1 is MDHEN and CDR2 SYDVKM. V shed 5 bases and J shed 7 bases, with 18 bases lying between them. The CDR3 has 16 residues.

The receptor was derived from a woman in her twenties or thirties with acute COVID-19. The chain carries TRBV28 and TRBJ1-6; no reliable D call. Specimen: PBMCs or T cells enriched from blood (not recorded which). The CDR3, as DNA: TGTGCCAGCAGTGTGGAGGGCAACCATCAGAATTCACCCCTCCACTTT. It translates to CASSVEGNHQNSPLHF.